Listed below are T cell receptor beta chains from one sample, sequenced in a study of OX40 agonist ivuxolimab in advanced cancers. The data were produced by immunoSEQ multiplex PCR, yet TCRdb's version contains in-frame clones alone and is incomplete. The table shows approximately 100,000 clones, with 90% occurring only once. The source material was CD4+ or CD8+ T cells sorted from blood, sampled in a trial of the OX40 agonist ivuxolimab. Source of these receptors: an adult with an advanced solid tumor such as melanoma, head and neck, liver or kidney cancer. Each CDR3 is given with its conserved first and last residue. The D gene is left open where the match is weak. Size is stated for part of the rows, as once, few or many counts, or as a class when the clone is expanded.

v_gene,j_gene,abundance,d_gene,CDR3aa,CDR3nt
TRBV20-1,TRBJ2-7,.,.,CSAGVADEQYF,TGCAGTGCTGGGGTGGCAGACGAGCAGTACTTC
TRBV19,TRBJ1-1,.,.,CASSIVRGTGVAEAFF,TGTGCCAGTAGTATAGTAAGGGGTACCGGTGTGGCTGAAGCTTTCTTT
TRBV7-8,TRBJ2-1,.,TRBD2,CASSLEVGGSFNEQFF,TGTGCCAGCAGCTTAGAGGTGGGAGGGTCCTTCAATGAGCAGTTCTTC
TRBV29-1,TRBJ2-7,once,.,CSVGAGSSYEQYF,TGCAGCGTTGGCGCAGGGAGCTCCTACGAGCAGTACTTC
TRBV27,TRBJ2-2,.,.,CASSFTGTRNGELFF,TGTGCCAGCAGTTTCACAGGGACAAGAAACGGGGAGCTGTTTTTT
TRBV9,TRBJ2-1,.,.,CASSVARLNNEQFF,TGTGCCAGCAGCGTAGCAAGGCTAAACAATGAGCAGTTCTTC
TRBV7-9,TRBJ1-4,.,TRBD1,CASSPEQGGTNEKLFF,TGTGCCAGCAGCCCTGAGCAGGGGGGAACTAATGAAAAACTGTTTTTT
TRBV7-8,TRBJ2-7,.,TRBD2,CASSFGTSGDIYEQYF,TGTGCCAGCAGCTTCGGGACTAGCGGCGACATCTACGAGCAGTACTTC
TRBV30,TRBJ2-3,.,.,CAWSPVRRRTSTDTQYF,TGTGCCTGGAGCCCTGTTCGCCGCCGCACTAGCACAGATACGCAGTATTTT
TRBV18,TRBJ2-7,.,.,CASSPMSHYEQYF,TGTGCCAGCTCACCAATGTCCCACTACGAGCAGTACTTC
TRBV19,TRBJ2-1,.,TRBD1,CASGGQVGYNEQFF,TGTGCCAGTGGGGGACAGGTTGGATACAATGAGCAGTTCTTC
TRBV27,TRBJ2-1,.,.,CASSDDLVNEQFF,TGTGCCAGCAGTGACGATCTCGTAAATGAGCAGTTCTTC
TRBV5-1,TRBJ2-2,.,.,CASSLAGTNTGELFF,TGCGCCAGCAGCTTGGCCGGCACGAACACCGGGGAGCTGTTTTTT
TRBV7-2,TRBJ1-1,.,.,CASRGRVNTEAFF,TGTGCCAGCAGGGGGCGGGTGAACACTGAAGCTTTCTTT
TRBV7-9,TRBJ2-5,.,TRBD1,CASSLGTGEETQYF,TGTGCCAGCAGCTTAGGGACAGGGGAAGAGACCCAGTACTTC
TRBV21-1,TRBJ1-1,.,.,CASSPGEGQGGTEAFF,TGTGCCAGCAGCCCGGGGGAGGGACAGGGAGGGACTGAAGCTTTCTTT
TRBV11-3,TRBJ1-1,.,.,CASSRGLVTEAFF,TGTGCCAGCAGCAGGGGTCTGGTGACTGAAGCTTTCTTT
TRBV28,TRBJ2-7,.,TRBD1,CASTPDRGTYEQYF,TGTGCCAGCACCCCAGACAGGGGCACCTACGAGCAGTACTTC
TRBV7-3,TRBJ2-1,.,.,CASSLNPGPEQFF,TGTGCCAGCAGTTTAAACCCCGGGCCAGAGCAGTTCTTC
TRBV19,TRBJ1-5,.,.,CASSIQGAQPQHF,TGTGCCAGTAGTATACAGGGTGCTCAGCCCCAGCATTTT
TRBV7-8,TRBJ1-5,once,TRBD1,CASSLGQTGKQPQHF,TGTGCCAGCAGCTTAGGGCAGACAGGGAAGCAGCCCCAGCATTTT
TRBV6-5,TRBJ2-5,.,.,CASGTQQETQYF,TGTGCCAGCGGAACACAGCAAGAGACCCAGTACTTC
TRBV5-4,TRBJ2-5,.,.,CASSLQGTQETQYF,TGTGCCAGCAGCTTACAGGGAACCCAAGAGACCCAGTACTTC
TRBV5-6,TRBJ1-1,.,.,CASSLEGGLPPFEAFF,TGTGCCAGCAGCTTGGAGGGGGGGCTGCCCCCTTTTGAAGCTTTCTTT
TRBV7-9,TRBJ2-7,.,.,CASSRPPYEQYF,TGTGCCAGCAGCCGCCCTCCCTACGAGCAGTACTTC
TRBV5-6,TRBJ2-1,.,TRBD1,CASSLDLRTGSYNEQFF,TGTGCCAGCAGCCTAGACCTCCGGACAGGCTCCTACAATGAGCAGTTCTTC
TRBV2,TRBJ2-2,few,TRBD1,CASRTMTGGLDTGELFF,TGTGCCAGCAGGACCATGACAGGGGGGCTAGACACCGGGGAGCTGTTTTTT
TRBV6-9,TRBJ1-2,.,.,CASTVPGRTNYGYTF,TGTGCCAGCACCGTCCCGGGACGGACTAACTATGGCTACACCTTC
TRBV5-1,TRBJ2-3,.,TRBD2,CASSFQLAGGTGDTQYF,TGCGCCAGCAGCTTTCAACTAGCGGGAGGGACGGGAGATACGCAGTATTTT
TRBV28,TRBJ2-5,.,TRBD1,CASRVTGGQETQYF,TGTGCCAGCAGGGTAACAGGGGGCCAAGAGACCCAGTACTTC
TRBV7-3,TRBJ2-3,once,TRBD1,CASSLDRGRDTQYF,TGTGCCAGCAGCTTGGACAGGGGTAGAGATACGCAGTATTTT
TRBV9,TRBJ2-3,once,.,CASSAPQGPGDTQYF,TGTGCCAGCAGCGCACCCCAGGGGCCGGGGGATACGCAGTATTTT
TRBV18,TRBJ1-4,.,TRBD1,CASSANRGPNEKLFF,TGTGCCAGCTCAGCGAACAGGGGGCCGAATGAAAAACTGTTTTTT
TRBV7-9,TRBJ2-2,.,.,CASSQWWTTANTGELFF,TGTGCCAGCAGTCAATGGTGGACTACCGCTAACACCGGGGAGCTGTTTTTT
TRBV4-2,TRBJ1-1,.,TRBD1,CASSPTWTGNTEAFF,TGTGCCAGCAGCCCAACCTGGACAGGGAACACTGAAGCTTTCTTT
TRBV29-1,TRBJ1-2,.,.,CSAQGTLLGF,TGCAGCGCACAAGGGACCCTTCTCGGCTTC
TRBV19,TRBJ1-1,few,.,CASSIGGWVDTEAFF,TGTGCCAGTAGTATCGGAGGTTGGGTAGACACTGAAGCTTTCTTT
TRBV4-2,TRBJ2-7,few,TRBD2,CASSQDPTSGRRAYEQYF,TGTGCCAGCAGCCAAGATCCGACTAGCGGGAGGAGGGCGTACGAGCAGTACTTC
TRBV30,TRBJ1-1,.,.,CAWSMAERNTEAFF,TGTGCCTGGAGTATGGCCGAAAGGAACACTGAAGCTTTCTTT
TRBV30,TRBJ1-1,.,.,CACHDKRNTEAFF,TGTGCCTGCCACGACAAAAGGAACACTGAAGCTTTCTTT
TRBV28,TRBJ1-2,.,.,CASSLSAGTIDGYTF,TGTGCCAGCAGTTTATCGGCCGGGACTATCGATGGCTACACCTTC
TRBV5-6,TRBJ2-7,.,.,CASSLVVGSYEQYF,TGTGCCAGCAGCTTGGTAGTCGGCTCCTACGAGCAGTACTTC
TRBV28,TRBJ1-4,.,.,CASSLAGRDTLNEKLFF,TGTGCCAGCAGTTTAGCAGGCCGTGACACCTTAAATGAAAAACTGTTTTTT
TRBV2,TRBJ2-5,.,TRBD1,CASRRDRALKWETQYF,TGTGCCAGCAGGAGGGACAGGGCCTTAAAGTGGGAGACCCAGTACTTC
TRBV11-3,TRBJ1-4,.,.,CASSLEVRYGHEKLFF,TGTGCCAGCAGCTTAGAAGTCCGATACGGGCATGAAAAACTGTTTTTT